These 20 T cell receptor beta chains share one sample of origin, sequenced in a study of T cell repertoires in cytomegalovirus infection. TCRdb reprocessed the reads with MiXCR, giving one entry per CDR3 protein. The data hold more than 150,000 distinct CDR3 sequences, with roughly 19% observed a single time. Sequencing used PBMCs. The source of these receptors is a human donor in good health (CMV status not recorded). Some clones in this sample may be carry-over from other donors' samples.

This clonotype came up a few times. The V call is TRBV10-2, the J call TRBJ1-1, with D perhaps matching TRBD1 (6 bases). V was cut by 6 bases and J by 8 bases, with 10 bases left in between. Per the germline V gene, CDR1 is WSHSY and CDR2 is SAAADI. The CDR3 is 11 amino acids. CDR3 protein: CASSSQGEAFF. The CDR3 DNA sequence: TGCGCCAGCAGCTCACAGGGCGAAGCTTTCTTT.

The chain links TRBV6-2 or TRBV6-3 to TRBJ2-1; D is possibly TRBD2 (6 bases). CDR1 and CDR2 (germline): MNHEY, SVGEGT. The CDR3 is made up of 13 amino acids. Trimming stripped 6 bases from V and 8 bases from J, with 14 bases between. The CDR3 loop is CASSALASHEQFF. The CDR3 DNA reads as TGTGCCAGCAGCGCACTAGCTTCCCATGAGCAGTTCTTC.

On this clonotype itself: The junction and the germline gene differ at one end; a read error may be behind it. The V call is TRBV20-1, the J call TRBJ2-1; the D gene is possibly TRBD2 (6 bases). Per germline, CDR1 DFQATT and CDR2 SNEGSKA (reference sequence). The CDR3 has 16 amino acids. The CDR3 spells CSATETSISSHNEQFF. For the CDR3, the DNA is TGCAGTGCTACCGAGACTAGTATTTCCTCCCACAATGAGCAGTTCTTC.

A note on this clonotype: This could be a read error, since a much larger clone is one nucleotide away. The chain employs TRBV2 and TRBJ2-5, with a possible D match to TRBD2 (6 bases). The germline gives CDR1 SNHLY, CDR2 FYNNEI. This CDR3 region has 12 residues. The CDR3 coding sequence is TGTCCCAGCATAACTAGCAGTGAGACCCAGTACTTC. Its translation is CPSITSSETQYF.

J is TRBJ2-2 and V is TRBV12-3 or TRBV12-4; D unclear. The V end lost 3 bases, the J end lost 8 bases, and 7 bases lay between the germline ends. CDR3 length equals 12 residues. The CDR3 protein is CASSLFRGELFF. Here the CDR3 DNA reads TGTGCCAGCAGTTTGTTTCGGGGGGAGCTGTTTTTT.

V is TRBV20-1 and J is TRBJ1-2, with D possibly TRBD1 on 6 matching bases. The V gene's germline CDR1 is DFQATT and CDR2 SNEGSKA (reference sequence). V was pared by 6 bases and J by 2 bases, with 25 bases between. The CDR3 has 17 amino acids. Written as DNA, the CDR3 is TGCAGTGCATTGGACAGTCTGCGATCCGTAGGGAACTATGGCTACACCTTC. The encoded protein is CSALDSLRSVGNYGYTF.

The chain uses TRBV10-3 and TRBJ1-2; 8 nucleotides line up with TRBD1. Per the germline V gene, CDR1 is ENHRY and CDR2 is SYGVKD. CDR3 length equals 15 residues. The ends lost 2 bases at V and 5 bases at J; junction bases unmatched: 7. CDR3 sequence reads: CAISEPGQGWYGYTF. The CDR3 DNA reads as TGTGCCATCAGTGAGCCCGGACAGGGATGGTATGGCTACACCTTC.

The chain combines TRBV20-1 with TRBJ1-5; D not certain. Trimming removed 5 bases at V and 4 bases at J, with 9 bases between. Per germline, CDR1 DFQATT and CDR2 SNEGSKA (reference sequence). This CDR3 is built from 12 residues. CDR3 in DNA: TGCAGTGCTGCCAGAAGGAATCAGCCCCAGCATTTT. This translates into CSAARRNQPQHF.

This clonotype was counted many times. The rearrangement joins TRBV7-2 to TRBJ2-5, with D perhaps TRBD2 (6 bases). With 2 bases removed from V and 5 bases from J, the gap between germline ends came to 18 bases. CDR1 is SGHTA and CDR2 is FQGNSA in the germline V gene. The length of the CDR3 is 16 residues. DNA for the CDR3: TGTGCCAGCAGCTTAATGTGGCAGGGAGGAAGGGAGACCCAGTACTTC. This encodes CASSLMWQGGRETQYF.

This chain joins TRBV6-6 and TRBJ2-1, with D possibly TRBD2 on 6 matching bases. V was pared by 4 bases and J by 8 bases, with 12 bases between. The length of the CDR3 is 13 residues. Germline V gene lookup returns CDR1 MNHNY and CDR2 SVGAGI (reference sequence). The CDR3 DNA sequence: TGTGCCAGCAGTTTTGACGGGAGAGATGAGCAGTTCTTC. Translation gives CASSFDGRDEQFF.

J is TRBJ2-7 and V is TRBV7-6; TRBD1 matches at 7 bases. This CDR3 comprises 12 residues. Germline values: CDR1 SGHVS, CDR2 FNYEAQ. V dropped 3 bases and J dropped 5; count of bases not matched to a gene: 1. The CDR3 DNA follows: TGTGCCAGCAGCTTTGACAGGGACGAGCAGTACTTC. Its translation: CASSFDRDEQYF.

This sequence joins TRBV19 and TRBJ1-2; no firm D call. The CDR3 consists of 12 residues. Germline-derived CDR1 and CDR2 are LNHDA and SQIVND (reference sequence). V was clipped by 4 bases and J by 1 base, with 4 bases between them. Here the CDR3 DNA reads TGTGCCAGTAGTACCGTTAACTATGGCTACACCTTC. Amino acid sequence: CASSTVNYGYTF.

This clonotype appeared a few times. The V gene is TRBV6-2 or TRBV6-3, the J gene TRBJ1-5, with a tentative D call TRBD1 (5 bases). Per the germline V gene, CDR1 is MNHEY and CDR2 is SVGEGT. The CDR3 has 14 residues. Deletions cut 5 bases from V and 0 bases from J, with 8 bases between. In nucleotides, the CDR3 is TGTGCCAGCAGTGCGACAGATAGCAATCAGCCCCAGCATTTT. Translating gives CASSATDSNQPQHF.

This clonotype was counted between two and nine times. This chain connects TRBV28 to TRBJ2-7; either TRBD1 or TRBD2 may fit D (6 bases each). The CDR3 is made up of 13 amino acids. Germline assignment: CDR1 MDHEN and CDR2 SYDVKM. Trimming pared 5 bases from V and 1 base from J, leaving 9 bases between. The CDR3 region is CASSRGLSYEQYF. The DNA for the CDR3 is TGTGCCAGCAGTCGGGGGCTTTCCTACGAGCAGTACTTC.

This clonotype has at least ten counts. This chain uses TRBV6-5 with TRBJ1-3; D remains unclear. V lost 2 bases, J lost 2 bases, and 7 bases lay in between. This CDR3 is built from 14 residues. CDR1 and CDR2 from the germline V gene are MNHEY and SVGAGI. The CDR3, as DNA: TGTGCCAGCAGTTACGAGTCGACTGGAAACACCATATATTTT. Its protein is CASSYESTGNTIYF.

This clonotype was detected ten times or more. The J gene is TRBJ1-5, the V gene TRBV28, with D possibly being TRBD1 (6 bases). In germline, CDR1 is MDHEN, CDR2 SYDVKM. The length of the CDR3 is 15 residues. V lost 2 bases and J lost 6, with 14 bases in between. CDR3 protein: CASSLRLQGPQPQHF. The DNA of the CDR3 is TGTGCCAGCAGTTTACGTTTACAGGGCCCTCAGCCCCAGCATTTT. Supplemented by reference TRBV28 and TRBJ1-5, the full variable domain reads DVKVTQSSRYLVKRTGEKVFLECVQDMDHENMFWYRQDPGLGLRLIYFSYDVKMKEKGDIPEGYSVSREKKERFSLILESASTNQTSMYLCASSLRLQGPQPQHFGDGTRLSIL.

A single count supports this clonotype. The chain employs TRBV9 and TRBJ2-3; 11 bases agree with TRBD1. This CDR3 is built from 15 residues. V lost 2 bases, J lost 5 bases, and 4 bases stayed unmatched. Germline V gene data show CDR1 as SGDLS and CDR2 as YYNGEE. The CDR3 DNA sequence: TGTGCCAGCAGCGTGGGACAGGGGGGCCAAGATACGCAGTATTTT. Encoded protein: CASSVGQGGQDTQYF.

This chain links TRBV20-1 with TRBJ2-2, with D tentatively TRBD1 (5 bases). Germline lookup yields CDR1 DFQATT and CDR2 SNEGSKA (reference sequence). This CDR3 spans 12 amino acids. The ends were cut back, 5 bases at V and 6 bases at J, with 10 bases in the middle. CDR3 loop: CSASKGPGELFF. The CDR3 DNA sequence: TGCAGTGCTTCCAAGGGGCCCGGGGAGCTGTTTTTT.

The genes are TRBV10-3 and TRBJ2-3; 12 bases are shared with TRBD2. Trimming at V came to 6 bases and at J to 4 bases, leaving 5 bases not matched to a gene. The CDR3 runs 15 residues. Germline CDR1 ENHRY, CDR2 SYGVKD. As DNA, the CDR3 is TGTGCCATCAGAGAGACTAGCGGGAGCGCAGATACGCAGTATTTT. Amino acids: CAIRETSGSADTQYF.

This clonotype was counted a few times. This chain uses TRBV11-1 with TRBJ2-2, with D unclear. The CDR3 sequence is 13 residues long. The V gene's germline CDR1 is SGHAT and CDR2 FQDESV (reference sequence). V lost 4 bases to trimming and J lost 5 bases, with 8 bases between them. Here the CDR3 reads CASSWQATGELFF. The CDR3 DNA is TGTGCCAGCAGCTGGCAGGCGACCGGGGAGCTGTTTTTT.